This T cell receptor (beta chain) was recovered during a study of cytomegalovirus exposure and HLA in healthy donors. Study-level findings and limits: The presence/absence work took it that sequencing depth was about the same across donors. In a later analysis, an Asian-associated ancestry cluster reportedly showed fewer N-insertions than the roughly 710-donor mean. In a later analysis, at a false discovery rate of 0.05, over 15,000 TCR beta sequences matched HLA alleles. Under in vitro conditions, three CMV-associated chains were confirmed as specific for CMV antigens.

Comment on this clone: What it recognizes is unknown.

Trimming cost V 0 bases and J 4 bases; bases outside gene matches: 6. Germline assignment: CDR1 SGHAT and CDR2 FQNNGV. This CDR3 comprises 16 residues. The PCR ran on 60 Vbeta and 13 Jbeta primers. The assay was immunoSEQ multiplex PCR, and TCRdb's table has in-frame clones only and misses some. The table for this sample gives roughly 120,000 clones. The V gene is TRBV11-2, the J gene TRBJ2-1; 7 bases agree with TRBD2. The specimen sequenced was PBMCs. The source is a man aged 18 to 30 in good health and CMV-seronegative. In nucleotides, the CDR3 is TGTGCCAGCAGCTTAGATGGTGGCGGGAGTTACAATGAGCAGTTCTTC. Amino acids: CASSLDGGGSYNEQFF.